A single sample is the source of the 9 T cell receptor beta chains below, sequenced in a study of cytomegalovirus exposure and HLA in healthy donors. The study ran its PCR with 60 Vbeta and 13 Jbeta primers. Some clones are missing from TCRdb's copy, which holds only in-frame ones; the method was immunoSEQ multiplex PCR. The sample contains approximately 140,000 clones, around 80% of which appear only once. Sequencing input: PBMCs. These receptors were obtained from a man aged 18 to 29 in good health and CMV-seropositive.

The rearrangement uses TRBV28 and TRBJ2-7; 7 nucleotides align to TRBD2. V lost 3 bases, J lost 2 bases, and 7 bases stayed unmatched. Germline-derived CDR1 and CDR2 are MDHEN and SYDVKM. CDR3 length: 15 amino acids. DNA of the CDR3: TGTGCCAGCAGTTTCAGCCGGGACTACCCCTACGAGCAGTACTTC. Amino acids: CASSFSRDYPYEQYF.

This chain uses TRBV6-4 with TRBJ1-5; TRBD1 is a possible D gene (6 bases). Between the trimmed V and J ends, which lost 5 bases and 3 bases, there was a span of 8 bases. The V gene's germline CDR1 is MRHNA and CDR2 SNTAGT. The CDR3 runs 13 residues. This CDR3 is CASSSGANQPQHF. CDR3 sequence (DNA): TGTGCCAGCAGTTCAGGGGCCAATCAGCCCCAGCATTTT.

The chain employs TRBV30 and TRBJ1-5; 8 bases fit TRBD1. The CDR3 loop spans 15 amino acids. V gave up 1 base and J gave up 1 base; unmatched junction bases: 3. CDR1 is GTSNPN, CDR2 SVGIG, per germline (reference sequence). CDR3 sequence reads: CAWSAYRGSNQPQHF. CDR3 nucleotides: TGTGCCTGGAGTGCATACAGGGGGAGCAATCAGCCCCAGCATTTT.

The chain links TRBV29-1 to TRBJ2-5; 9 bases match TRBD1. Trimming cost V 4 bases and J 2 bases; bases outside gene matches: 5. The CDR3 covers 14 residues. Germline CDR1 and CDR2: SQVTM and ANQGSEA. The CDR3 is CSVGRDRVQETQYF. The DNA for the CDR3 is TGCAGCGTTGGGAGGGACAGGGTTCAAGAGACCCAGTACTTC. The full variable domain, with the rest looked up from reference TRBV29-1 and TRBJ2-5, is SAVISQKPSRDICQRGTSLTIQCQVDSQVTMMFWYRQQPGQSLTLIATANQGSEATYESGFVIDKFPISRPNLTFSTLTVSNMSPEDSSIYLCSVGRDRVQETQYFGPGTRLLVL.

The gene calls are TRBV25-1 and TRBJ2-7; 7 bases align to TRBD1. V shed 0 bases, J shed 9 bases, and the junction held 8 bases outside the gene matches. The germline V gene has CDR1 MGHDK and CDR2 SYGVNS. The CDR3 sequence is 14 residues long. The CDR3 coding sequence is TGTGCCAGCAGTGAATATCGACAGGGTGGAAGGCAGTACTTC. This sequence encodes CASSEYRQGGRQYF.

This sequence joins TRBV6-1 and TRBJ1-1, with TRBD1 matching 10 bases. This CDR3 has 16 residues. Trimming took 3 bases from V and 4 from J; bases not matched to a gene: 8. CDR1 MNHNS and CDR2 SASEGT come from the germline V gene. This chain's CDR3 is CASSDGTGALGTEAFF. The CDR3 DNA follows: TGTGCCAGCAGTGACGGGACAGGGGCTCTGGGCACTGAAGCTTTCTTT.

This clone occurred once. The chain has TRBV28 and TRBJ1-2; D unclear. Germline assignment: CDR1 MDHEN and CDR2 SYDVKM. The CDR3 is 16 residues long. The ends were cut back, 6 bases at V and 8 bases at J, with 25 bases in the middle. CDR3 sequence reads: CASRDPGTPSFMGYTF. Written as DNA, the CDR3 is TGTGCCAGCAGGGATCCAGGAACCCCCTCCTTTATGGGCTACACCTTC.

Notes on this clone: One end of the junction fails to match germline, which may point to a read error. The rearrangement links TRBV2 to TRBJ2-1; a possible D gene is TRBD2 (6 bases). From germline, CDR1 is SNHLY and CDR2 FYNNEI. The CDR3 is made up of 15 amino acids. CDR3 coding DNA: TGTGCCAGCAGTGAAGGGCAGGTCGGGAGTAATGAGCAGCTCTTC. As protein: CASSEGQVGSNEQLF.

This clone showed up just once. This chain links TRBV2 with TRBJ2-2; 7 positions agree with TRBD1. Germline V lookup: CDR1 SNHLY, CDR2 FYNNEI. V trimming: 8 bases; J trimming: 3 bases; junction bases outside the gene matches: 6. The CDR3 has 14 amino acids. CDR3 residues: CASRDRVDTGELFF. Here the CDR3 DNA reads TGTGCCAGCCGCGACAGGGTTGACACCGGGGAGCTGTTTTTT.